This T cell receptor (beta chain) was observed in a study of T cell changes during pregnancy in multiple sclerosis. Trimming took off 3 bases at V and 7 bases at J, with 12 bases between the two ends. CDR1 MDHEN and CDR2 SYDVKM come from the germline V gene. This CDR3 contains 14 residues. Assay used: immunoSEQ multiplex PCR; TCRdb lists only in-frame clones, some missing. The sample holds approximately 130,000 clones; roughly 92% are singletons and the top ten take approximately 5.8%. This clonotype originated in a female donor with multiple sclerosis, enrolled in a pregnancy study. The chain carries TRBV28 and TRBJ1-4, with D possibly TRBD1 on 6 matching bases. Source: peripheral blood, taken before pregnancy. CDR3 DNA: TGTGCCAGCAGTTTGTCAGGGGCGGGTGAAAAACTGTTTTTT. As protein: CASSLSGAGEKLFF.